Given below is one T cell receptor (beta chain) in context. Libraries were prepared by immunoSEQ multiplex PCR; TCRdb keeps only in-frame clonotypes and omits some of them. The sample contains 150,000 or so clones, roughly 89% of which appear only once. V lost 7 bases to trimming and J lost 1 base, with 14 bases between them. The CDR3 covers 15 residues. CDR1 is MNHEY, CDR2 SVGAGI, per germline. This specimen comes from a study of cytomegalovirus exposure and HLA in healthy donors. The donors were in the approximately 120-subject validation cohort; that cohort was separate from the roughly 620-subject first cohort.

The V call is TRBV6-5, the J call TRBJ1-3; D unresolved. Material: PBMCs. The receptor was isolated from a woman between 18 and 30 years old in good health and CMV-seropositive. The CDR3 sequence: CASTRHDISGNTIYF. In DNA, the CDR3 is TGTGCCAGCACCAGACACGACATTTCTGGAAACACCATATATTTT.